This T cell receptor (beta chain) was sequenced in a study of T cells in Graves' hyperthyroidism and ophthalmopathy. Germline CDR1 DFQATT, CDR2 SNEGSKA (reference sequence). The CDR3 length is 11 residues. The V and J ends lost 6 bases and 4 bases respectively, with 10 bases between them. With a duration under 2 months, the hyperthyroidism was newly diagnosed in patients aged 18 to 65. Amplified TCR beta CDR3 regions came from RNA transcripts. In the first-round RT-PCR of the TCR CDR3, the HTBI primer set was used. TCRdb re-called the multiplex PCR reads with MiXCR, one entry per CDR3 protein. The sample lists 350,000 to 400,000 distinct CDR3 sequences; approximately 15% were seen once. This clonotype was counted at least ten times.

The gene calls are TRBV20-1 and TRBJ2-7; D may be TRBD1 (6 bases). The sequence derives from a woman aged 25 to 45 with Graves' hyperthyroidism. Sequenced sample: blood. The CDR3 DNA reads TGCAGTGCCGTACAGGGATACGAGCAGTACTTC. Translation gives CSAVQGYEQYF.